One sample yielded the 25 T cell receptor beta chains listed below, sequenced in a study of cytomegalovirus exposure and HLA in healthy donors. Amplification used 60 Vbeta primers and 13 Jbeta primers. TCRdb's table, derived via immunoSEQ multiplex PCR, lists solely in-frame clones and lacks some. The table includes tens of thousands of clones, around 82% detected once. Sequencing used PBMCs. The receptor set was obtained from a woman aged 18-29 years in good health and CMV-seropositive.

This chain joins TRBV28 and TRBJ1-2; TRBD1 is a possible D gene (6 bases). Germline V gene lookup returns CDR1 MDHEN and CDR2 SYDVKM. The CDR3 contains 15 residues. V gave up 10 bases and J gave up 2 bases, with 20 bases separating them. The CDR3 loop is CATGRGGGSNYGYTF. The CDR3 DNA reads TGTGCCACCGGCCGTGGGGGCGGGTCGAACTATGGCTACACCTTC.

This rearrangement joins TRBV28 to TRBJ1-2, with D uncertain. The CDR3 has 12 amino acids. Germline V gene lookup returns CDR1 MDHEN and CDR2 SYDVKM. The V gene lost 1 base and the J gene lost 4 bases, with 4 bases spanning the gap. The CDR3 DNA follows: TGTGCCAGCAGTTTATTCGGCTATGGCTACACCTTC. As protein: CASSLFGYGYTF.

The chain is built from TRBV5-6 and TRBJ2-1, with TRBD2 identical over 13 bases. V shed 9 bases and J 7 bases; nucleotides not matched to a gene: 7. CDR1 SGHDT and CDR2 YYEEEE come from the germline V gene. This CDR3 is 14 amino acids long. Written as DNA, the CDR3 is TGTGCCACCTTACTAGCGGGGGGGCCGAATGAGCAGTTCTTC. This sequence encodes CATLLAGGPNEQFF.

The chain joins TRBV7-9 to TRBJ2-7; the D gene is possibly TRBD1 (6 bases). The V gene's germline CDR1 is SEHNR and CDR2 FQNEAQ (reference sequence). V was cut by 5 bases and J by 0 bases, with 14 bases left in between. There are 15 residues in the CDR3. As DNA, the CDR3 is TGTGCCAGCAGCCAAGATCGGGACAACTCCTACGAGCAGTACTTC. The encoded protein is CASSQDRDNSYEQYF.

J is TRBJ1-5 and V is TRBV30; the D gene is possibly TRBD1 (5 bases). The CDR3 is made up of 12 amino acids. Trimming took off 7 bases at V and 6 bases at J, with 13 bases between the two ends. Per the germline V gene, CDR1 is GTSNPN and CDR2 is SVGIG (reference sequence). The CDR3 DNA reads as TGTGCCTTGGGGGGATTGGGTCAGCCCCAGCATTTT. This translates into CALGGLGQPQHF.

The chain uses TRBV5-6 and TRBJ1-1; D call uncertain. V was clipped by 6 bases and J by 0 bases, with 9 bases between them. The CDR3 extends over 13 amino acids. Germline CDR1 and CDR2: SGHDT and YYEEEE. CDR3 region: CASKRSVNTEAFF. CDR3 DNA: TGTGCCAGCAAACGGTCCGTGAACACTGAAGCTTTCTTT.

This clone was detected once. The V and J genes are TRBV27 and TRBJ1-6, with unresolved D. The CDR3 is 13 amino acids. The ends were cut back, 3 bases at V and 7 bases at J, with 7 bases in the middle. Germline V CDR1 and CDR2: MNHEY, SMNVEV (reference sequence). Here the CDR3 reads CASSLAANSPLHF. Here the CDR3 DNA reads TGTGCCAGCAGTTTGGCAGCGAATTCACCCCTCCACTTT.

The gene calls are TRBV11-3 and TRBJ2-2, with D possibly TRBD1 on 6 matching bases. This CDR3 comprises 14 residues. Germline assignment: CDR1 SGHNT and CDR2 YENEEA. V lost 4 bases to trimming and J lost 1 base, with 7 bases between them. The CDR3 reads CASSSRGNTGELFF. The CDR3, as DNA: TGTGCCAGCAGCTCCAGGGGGAACACCGGGGAGCTGTTTTTT.

The rearrangement joins TRBV29-1 to TRBJ2-3; possible D gene TRBD1, 5 bases. Germline lookup yields CDR1 SQVTM and CDR2 ANQGSEA. The CDR3 extends over 14 amino acids. The ends were cut back, 1 base at V and 4 bases at J, with 12 bases in the middle. CDR3 sequence (DNA): TGCAGCGTTGAAGGGGGCGCACTCGCAGATACGCAGTATTTT. Protein product: CSVEGGALADTQYF.

This clone was detected a few times. The chain carries TRBV7-2 and TRBJ2-3; maybe TRBD2 (6 bases). Trimming took 7 bases from V and 5 from J, leaving 16 bases between them. This CDR3 region has 14 residues. Germline V CDR1 and CDR2: SGHTA, FQGNSA. CDR3 in DNA: TGTGCCAGCACCGACGTGCGGGGAAGAGATACGCAGTATTTT. It encodes CASTDVRGRDTQYF.

The chain employs TRBV7-2 and TRBJ1-2, with 7 nucleotides matching TRBD1. The V gene's germline CDR1 is SGHTA and CDR2 FQGNSA. V shed 4 bases and J 2 bases; nucleotides not matched to a gene: 7. The CDR3 runs to 15 residues. CDR3 in amino acids: CASSSTGPSNYGYTF. The DNA of the CDR3 is TGTGCCAGCAGCTCGACAGGGCCCTCAAACTATGGCTACACCTTC. Drawing the rest from reference TRBV7-2 and TRBJ1-2, the complete variable domain is GAGVSQSPSNKVTEKGKDVELRCDPISGHTALYWYRQSLGQGLEFLIYFQGNSAPDKSGLPSDRFSAERTGGSVSTLTIQRTQQEDSAVYLCASSSTGPSNYGYTFGSGTRLTVV.

With respect to this clone: One end of the junction does not line up with germline, which may come from a read error. The chain is built from TRBV27 and TRBJ2-7, with D tentatively TRBD1 (5 bases). The CDR3 has 14 amino acids. Germline CDR1 is MNHEY and CDR2 is SMNVEV (reference sequence). The CDR3 bases are TGTGCCGGCAGTTCCTCGACAGAGTCCTACGAGCAGTACTTC. Translating it yields CAGSSSTESYEQYF.

The gene calls are TRBV7-9 and TRBJ2-1, with D possibly TRBD1 on 5 matching bases. V was trimmed by 3 bases and J by 9 bases, leaving 12 bases between them. Germline V CDR1 and CDR2: SEHNR, FQNEAQ (reference sequence). The CDR3 has 13 residues. The DNA for the CDR3 is TGTGCCAGCAGCTTTCCAGGGCGTGGTGAGCAGTTCTTC. Translation: CASSFPGRGEQFF.

This sequence joins TRBV5-4 and TRBJ2-5; 7 bases are a match to TRBD2. CDR3 length equals 16 residues. Trimming removed 3 bases from V and 4 bases from J; junction bases left unmatched: 12. Germline CDR1 reads SGHNT; CDR2 reads YYREEE (reference sequence). In DNA form, the CDR3 reads TGTGCCAGCAGCTCGATGGGAGGGGTTACGGGAGAGACCCAGTACTTC. Amino acid sequence: CASSSMGGVTGETQYF.

The chain uses TRBV19 and TRBJ2-7; 8 nucleotides line up with TRBD1. The CDR3 spans 14 residues. V shed 4 bases and J 2 bases; nucleotides not matched to a gene: 4. Germline CDR1 and CDR2: LNHDA and SQIVND (reference sequence). Here the CDR3 DNA reads TGTGCCAGTAGTAGAAGACAGGGGCCCTACGAGCAGTACTTC. Translated: CASSRRQGPYEQYF.

The V gene is TRBV30, the J gene TRBJ1-6; a possible D gene is TRBD1 (6 bases). CDR1 and CDR2 (germline): GTSNPN, SVGIG (reference sequence). The CDR3 length is 14 residues. V lost 4 bases to trimming and J lost 5 bases, with 12 bases between them. CDR3 coding DNA: TGTGCCTGGACCGGGACAAATAATAATTCACCCCTCCACTTT. Amino acids: CAWTGTNNNSPLHF.

In its sample, this clone was seen once. The rearrangement uses TRBV19 and TRBJ2-7; no definite D call. Trimming took off 1 base at V and 1 base at J, with 11 bases between the two ends. Germline lookup yields CDR1 LNHDA and CDR2 SQIVND (reference sequence). CDR3 size: 15 residues. The CDR3 DNA reads TGTGCCAGTAGTATAGTGGCAGAATTATCCTACGAGCAGTACTTC. It encodes CASSIVAELSYEQYF.

J is TRBJ1-1 and V is TRBV6-5; the match to TRBD1 covers 8 bases. Trimming removed 5 bases from V and 5 bases from J; junction bases left unmatched: 4. Per germline, CDR1 MNHEY and CDR2 SVGAGI. The CDR3 is 13 residues long. CDR3 in DNA: TGTGCCAGCAGTCCAGGGGGCCGGACTGAAGCTTTCTTT. Translation gives CASSPGGRTEAFF.

This clone showed up just a few times. DNA of the CDR3: TGCGCCAGCAGCCTTCTTGGCGGGAGCGGTACCGGGGAGCTGTTTTTT. As protein: CASSLLGGSGTGELFF. The J gene is TRBJ2-2, the V gene TRBV4-1; 7 nucleotides agree with TRBD2. J lost 5 bases, V lost 4 bases, and 10 bases had no gene match. The CDR3 contains 16 residues. Germline loops: CDR1 MGHRA, CDR2 YSYEKL.

This clone was observed a single time. This chain joins TRBV6-1 and TRBJ2-7; 10 nucleotides match TRBD1. Trimming at V came to 4 bases and at J to 4 bases, leaving 4 bases not matched to a gene. CDR1 is MNHNS, CDR2 SASEGT, per germline. The CDR3 spans 14 residues. The CDR3 sequence: CASSGDRGLYEQYF. The CDR3 nucleotides read TGTGCCAGCAGTGGGGACAGGGGACTTTACGAGCAGTACTTC.

This clone was counted only a few times. The chain is built from TRBV5-1 and TRBJ2-1, with D possibly TRBD2 on 7 matching bases. Trimming removed 10 bases from V and 3 bases from J, with 17 bases in between. The CDR3 totals 14 residues. Germline lookup yields CDR1 SGHRS and CDR2 YFSETQ. The CDR3 DNA reads TGCGCCTCCACCCGAGGGGGGGACTACAATGAGCAGTTCTTC. Translated, it gives CASTRGGDYNEQFF.

The chain recombines TRBV18 with TRBJ2-5; D perhaps matches TRBD2 (6 bases). The last part of the DNA fits TRBJ2-7 better; the J call may be wrong. The germline CDR1 and CDR2 sequences are KGHSH and LQKENI. This CDR3 has 16 residues. The DNA for the CDR3 is TGTGCCAGCTCAGTCAGCCGAGCGGGTTTCTCCTACGAGCAGTACTTC. Translating it yields CASSVSRAGFSYEQYF.

This sequence joins TRBV7-9 and TRBJ2-7, with D possibly being TRBD1 (6 bases). This CDR3 comprises 14 residues. From germline, CDR1 is SEHNR and CDR2 FQNEAQ (reference sequence). V lost 11 bases and J 0 bases, leaving 17 bases between the germline ends. CDR3 loop: CAWQGNPASYEQYF. CDR3 nucleotides: TGTGCCTGGCAGGGGAATCCGGCCTCCTACGAGCAGTACTTC.

The chain couples TRBV2 to TRBJ2-7, with 8 bases aligning to TRBD1. J lost 6 bases, V lost 6 bases, and 10 bases had no gene match. In germline, CDR1 is SNHLY, CDR2 FYNNEI. This CDR3 contains 14 residues. CDR3 amino acids: CASSKKPDRGEQYF. CDR3 coding DNA: TGTGCCAGCAGCAAAAAGCCAGACAGGGGCGAGCAGTACTTC.

The chain uses TRBV7-9 and TRBJ2-3; D is uncertain. The ends were cut back, 0 bases at V and 4 bases at J, with 5 bases in the middle. Germline CDR1 reads SEHNR; CDR2 reads FQNEAQ (reference sequence). CDR3 length: 13 amino acids. Here the CDR3 reads CASSLALPDTQYF. As DNA, the CDR3 is TGTGCCAGCAGCTTAGCTCTTCCAGATACGCAGTATTTT.